Below are 9 T cell receptor beta chains sequenced from a single sample in a study. Via MiXCR, TCRdb re-called the 5' RACE reads, giving one row per CDR3 protein. The top ten hold about 4% of the sample, which has roughly 42,000 distinct CDR3 sequences, 30% seen once. Specimen: tumor-infiltrating memory CD4+ T cells sorted from the breast tumor. Regarding subset: memory CD4+ T cells, CD4+CD45RO+CD25-. All receptors derive from a female donor with breast cancer.

In this sample, this clonotype turned up many times. V usage is TRBV6-5 and J usage is TRBJ2-7, with 7 positions matching TRBD1. Looked up from germline, CDR1 is MNHEY and CDR2 is SVGAGI. The CDR3 sequence is 15 residues long. V gave up 0 bases and J gave up 5 bases; unmatched junction bases: 7. The DNA of the CDR3 is TGTGCCAGCAGTTACTCACAGGGGCCCCAGAACGAGCAGTACTTC. As protein: CASSYSQGPQNEQYF.

The gene calls are TRBV24-1 and TRBJ1-5; 8 positions agree with TRBD1. V lost 4 bases and J lost 0; bases outside the gene matches: 7. Germline assignment: CDR1 KGHDR and CDR2 SFDVKD. CDR3 size: 17 residues. The CDR3 DNA sequence: TGTGCCACCAGTGACTCCCGGACAGGGTATAGCAATCAGCCCCAGCATTTT. As protein: CATSDSRTGYSNQPQHF.

This clonotype was observed a handful of times. This chain connects TRBV3-1 to TRBJ2-2; D remains ambiguous. Germline assignment: CDR1 LGHDT and CDR2 YNNKEL (reference sequence). With 3 bases removed from V and 6 bases from J, the gap between germline ends came to 8 bases. The CDR3 totals 13 residues. DNA of the CDR3: TGTGCCAGCAGCCACAAGAAAGCCGGGGAGCTGTTTTTT. The encoded protein is CASSHKKAGELFF. The complete variable domain, with remaining parts taken from reference TRBV3-1 and TRBJ2-2, reads DTAVSQTPKYLVTQMGNDKSIKCEQNLGHDTMYWYKQDSKKFLKIMFSYNNKELIINETVPNRFSPKSPDKAHLNLHINSLELGDSAVYFCASSHKKAGELFFGEGSRLTVL.

The DNA for the CDR3 is TGTGCCAGCAGTTTTCAGGGAAACACCGGGGAGCTGTTTTTT. Translating gives CASSFQGNTGELFF. The genes are TRBV12-3 or TRBV12-4 and TRBJ2-2, with D possibly TRBD1 on 5 matching bases. With 3 bases removed from V and 2 bases from J, the gap between germline ends came to 7 bases. The CDR3 loop spans 14 amino acids.

This clonotype has only a few counts. The V and J genes are TRBV9 and TRBJ2-5, with D possibly matching TRBD2 (5 bases). Trimming stripped 0 bases from V and 2 bases from J, with 8 bases between. Germline assignment: CDR1 SGDLS and CDR2 YYNGEE. The CDR3 loop spans 14 amino acids. The CDR3 nucleotides are TGTGCCAGCAGCGTAGCGGGATATCAAGAGACCCAGTACTTC. Residues: CASSVAGYQETQYF.

The chain has TRBV20-1 and TRBJ2-5; D uncertain. Germline V gene sequence: CDR1 DFQATT, CDR2 SNEGSKA (reference sequence). There are 11 residues in the CDR3. V was shortened by 3 bases and J by 4 bases, with 6 bases between the two germline ends. CDR3 protein: CSASSRETQYF. The CDR3 DNA reads as TGCAGTGCTAGTAGCAGAGAGACCCAGTACTTC.

The table lists this clonotype with many counts. This chain connects TRBV10-3 to TRBJ1-1; D remains ambiguous. Germline-derived CDR1 and CDR2 are ENHRY and SYGVKD. Trimming shortened V by 5 bases and J by 1 base, and 11 bases separated the two germline ends. CDR3 size: 14 residues. Here the CDR3 reads CAISPGGANTEAFF. As DNA, the CDR3 is TGTGCCATCAGTCCGGGAGGAGCGAACACTGAAGCTTTCTTT.

At least ten counts were recorded for this clonotype. V gene TRBV12-3 or TRBV12-4 combines with J gene TRBJ2-1, with 8 bases identical to TRBD1. Germline trimming cut 5 bases from V and 8 bases from J; bases unmatched to any gene: 14. The CDR3 consists of 16 residues. For the CDR3, the DNA is TGTGCCAGCAGTACAAATCAGGGGGCGCAACGGTATGAGCAGTTCTTC. Translation gives CASSTNQGAQRYEQFF.

With regard to this clonotype: The junction differs from germline at one of its ends, possibly a read error. The chain links TRBV7-8 to TRBJ2-7; D is tentatively TRBD1 or TRBD2 (6 bases each). Germline loops: CDR1 SGHVS, CDR2 FQNEAQ. The CDR3 is made up of 15 amino acids. This chain's CDR3 is CAGSGTGVDSYEQYF. The CDR3 DNA sequence: TGTGCCGGCAGCGGTACGGGGGTGGACAGCTACGAGCAGTACTTC.